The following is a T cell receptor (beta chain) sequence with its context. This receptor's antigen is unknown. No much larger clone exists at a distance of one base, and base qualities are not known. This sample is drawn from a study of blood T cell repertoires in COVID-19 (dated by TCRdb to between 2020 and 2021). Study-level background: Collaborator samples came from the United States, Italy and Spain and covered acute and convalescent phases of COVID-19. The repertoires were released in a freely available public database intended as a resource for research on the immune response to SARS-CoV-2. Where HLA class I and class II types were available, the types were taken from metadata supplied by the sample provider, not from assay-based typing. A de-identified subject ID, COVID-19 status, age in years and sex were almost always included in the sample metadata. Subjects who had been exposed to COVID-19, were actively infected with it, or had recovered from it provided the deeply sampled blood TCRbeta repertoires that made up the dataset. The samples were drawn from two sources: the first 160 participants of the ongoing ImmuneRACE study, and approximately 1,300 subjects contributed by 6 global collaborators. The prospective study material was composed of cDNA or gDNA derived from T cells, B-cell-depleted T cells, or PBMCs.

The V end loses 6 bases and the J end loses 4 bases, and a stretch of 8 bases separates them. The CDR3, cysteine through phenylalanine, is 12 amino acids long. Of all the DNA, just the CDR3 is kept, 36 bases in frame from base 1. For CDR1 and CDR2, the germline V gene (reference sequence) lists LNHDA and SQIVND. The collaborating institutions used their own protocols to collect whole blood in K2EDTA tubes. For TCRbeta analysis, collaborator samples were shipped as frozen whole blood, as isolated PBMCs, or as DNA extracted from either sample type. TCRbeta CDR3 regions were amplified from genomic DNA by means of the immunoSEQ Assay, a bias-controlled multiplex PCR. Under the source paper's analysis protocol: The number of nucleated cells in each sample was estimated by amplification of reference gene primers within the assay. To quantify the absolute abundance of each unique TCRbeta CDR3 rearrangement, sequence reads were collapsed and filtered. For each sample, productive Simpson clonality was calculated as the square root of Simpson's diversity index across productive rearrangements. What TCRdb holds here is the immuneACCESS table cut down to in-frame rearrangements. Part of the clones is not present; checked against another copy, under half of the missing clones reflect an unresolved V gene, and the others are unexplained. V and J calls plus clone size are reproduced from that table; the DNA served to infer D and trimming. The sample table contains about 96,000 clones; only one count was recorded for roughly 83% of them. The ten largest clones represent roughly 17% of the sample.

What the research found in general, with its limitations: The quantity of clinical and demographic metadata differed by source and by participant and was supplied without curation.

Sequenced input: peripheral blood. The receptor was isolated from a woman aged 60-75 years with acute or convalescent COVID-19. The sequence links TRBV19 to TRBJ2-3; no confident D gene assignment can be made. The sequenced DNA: TGTGCCAGTAGCGTAATCTCAGATACGCAGTATTTT. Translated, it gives CASSVISDTQYF.